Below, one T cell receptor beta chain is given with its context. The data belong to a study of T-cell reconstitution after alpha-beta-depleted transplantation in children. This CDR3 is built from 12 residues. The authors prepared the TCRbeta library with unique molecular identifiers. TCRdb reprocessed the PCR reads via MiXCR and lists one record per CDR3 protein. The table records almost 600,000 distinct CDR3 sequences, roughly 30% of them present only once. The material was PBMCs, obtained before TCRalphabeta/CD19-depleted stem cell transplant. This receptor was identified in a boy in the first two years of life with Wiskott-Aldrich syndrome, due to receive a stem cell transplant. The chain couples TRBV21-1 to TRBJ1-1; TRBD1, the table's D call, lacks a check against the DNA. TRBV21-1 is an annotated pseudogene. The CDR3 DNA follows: TGTGCCAGCAGCAGCGGACAGGGGGGAGCTTTCTTT. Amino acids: CASSSGQGGAFF.